One and the same sample provided the 6 T cell receptor beta chains below, sequenced in a study of blood T cell repertoires in COVID-19. Repertoires were generated with immunoSEQ multiplex PCR, while TCRdb's copy carries only in-frame clones and drops some. The table shows about 180,000 clones, with around 86% occurring only once. What was sequenced was peripheral blood. The source of these receptors is a woman aged 25 to 39 with active or convalescent COVID-19.

J is TRBJ2-3 and V is TRBV21-1; the table's D gene call, TRBD1, was not cross checked with the DNA. TRBV21-1 represents a pseudogene. CDR3 length: 15 amino acids. CDR3 sequence (DNA): TGTGCCAGCCAAGCCAGACATGCTCTCACAGATACGCAGTATTTT. This codes for CASQARHALTDTQYF.

The chain links TRBV5-4 to TRBJ1-1; possible D gene TRBD1, 5 bases. Trimming left V 0 bases short and J 4 bases short, with 7 bases between. This CDR3 is 13 amino acids long. Per germline, CDR1 SGHNT and CDR2 YYREEE (reference sequence). The CDR3 loop reads CASSLVDSTEAFF. In DNA form, the CDR3 reads TGTGCCAGCAGCTTGGTCGACAGCACTGAAGCTTTCTTT.

The chain is built from TRBV30 and TRBJ1-6, with D perhaps TRBD1 (5 bases). Per the germline V gene, CDR1 is GTSNPN and CDR2 is SVGIG (reference sequence). This CDR3 contains 13 residues. Trimming took 1 base from V and 7 from J, leaving 8 bases between them. CDR3 sequence reads: CAWSEAGNSPLHF. The CDR3 nucleotides read TGTGCCTGGAGTGAGGCAGGGAATTCACCCCTCCACTTT. Supplemented by reference TRBV30 and TRBJ1-6, the full variable domain reads SQTIHQWPATLVQPVGSPLSLECTVEGTSNPNLYWYRQAAGRGLQLLFYSVGIGQISSEVPQNLSASRPQDRQFILSSKKLLLSDSGFYLCAWSEAGNSPLHFGNGTRLTVT.

J is TRBJ2-7 and V is TRBV19, with TRBD1 matching 9 bases. The V gene's germline CDR1 is LNHDA and CDR2 SQIVND (reference sequence). With 6 bases clipped from V and 3 bases from J, the junction kept 9 bases outside the gene matches. This CDR3 has 15 residues. CDR3 coding DNA: TGTGCCAGTAGCAAGATGGGACAGGGCTTCTACGAGCAGTACTTC. Its protein is CASSKMGQGFYEQYF.

This clone was found once. The J gene is TRBJ1-1, the V gene TRBV27, with 9 bases aligning to TRBD1. This CDR3 is built from 15 residues. J was trimmed by 5 bases and V by 5 bases; bases with no gene match: 9. CDR1 and CDR2 from the germline V gene are MNHEY and SMNVEV (reference sequence). The CDR3 region is CASSRPGQGQTEAFF. The CDR3 DNA is TGTGCCAGCAGTAGGCCGGGACAGGGTCAAACTGAAGCTTTCTTT.

The chain is built from TRBV18 and TRBJ2-5, with TRBD2 identical over 7 bases. This CDR3 has 14 amino acids. Per germline, CDR1 KGHSH and CDR2 LQKENI. V was clipped by 0 bases and J by 7 bases; unmatched bases: 5. The CDR3 DNA reads TGTGCCAGCTCACCACCGGAAGTAGCGGGGACCCAGTACTTC. Its translation: CASSPPEVAGTQYF. Looking up the rest from reference TRBV18 and TRBJ2-5 gives the full variable domain: NAGVMQNPRHLVRRRGQEARLRCSPMKGHSHVYWYRQLPEEGLKFMVYLQKENIIDESGMPKERFSAEFPKEGPSILRIQQVVRGDSAAYFCASSPPEVAGTQYFGPGTRLLVL.